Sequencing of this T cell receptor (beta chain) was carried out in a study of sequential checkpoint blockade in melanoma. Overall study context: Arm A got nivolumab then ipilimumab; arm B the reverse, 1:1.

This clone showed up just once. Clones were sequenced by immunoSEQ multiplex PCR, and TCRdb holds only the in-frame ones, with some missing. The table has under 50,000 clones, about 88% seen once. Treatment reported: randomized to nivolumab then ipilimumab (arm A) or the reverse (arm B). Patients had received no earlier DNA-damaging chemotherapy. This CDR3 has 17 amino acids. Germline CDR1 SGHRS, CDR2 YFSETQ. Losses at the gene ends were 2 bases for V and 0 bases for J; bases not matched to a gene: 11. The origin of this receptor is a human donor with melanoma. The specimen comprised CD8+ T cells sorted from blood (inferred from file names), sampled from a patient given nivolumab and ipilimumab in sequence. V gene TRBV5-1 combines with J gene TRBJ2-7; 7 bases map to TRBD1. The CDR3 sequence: CASSFWGGQASSYEQYF. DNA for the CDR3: TGCGCCAGCAGCTTCTGGGGTGGACAGGCAAGCTCCTACGAGCAGTACTTC.